These 24 T cell receptor beta chains were sequenced from one sample in a study of blood T cells in healthy people across ages. The authors ran a second PCR of about 7 to 12 cycles using a sample-barcoded 5' primer and a J-beta primer mix. TCRdb reprocessed the 5' RACE reads with MiXCR, giving one entry per CDR3 protein. This table has about 580,000 distinct CDR3 sequences, 45% to 55% appearing once. The sequencing input was blood. The receptors here all came from a man aged 80 or over in good health.

The genes are TRBV9 and TRBJ1-1; TRBD1 is a possible D gene (5 bases). The length of the CDR3 is 12 residues. With 1 base removed from V and 5 bases from J, the gap between germline ends came to 6 bases. Germline lookup yields CDR1 SGDLS and CDR2 YYNGEE. Here the CDR3 reads CASSVKGTEAFF. CDR3 bases: TGTGCCAGCAGCGTAAAGGGGACTGAAGCTTTCTTT.

The V call is TRBV20-1, the J call TRBJ2-6; D uncertain. The ends were cut back, 4 bases at V and 0 bases at J, with 7 bases in the middle. The CDR3 extends over 14 amino acids. The germline gives CDR1 DFQATT, CDR2 SNEGSKA (reference sequence). Written as DNA, the CDR3 is TGCAGTGCTACCCATAGCTCTGGGGCCAACGTCCTGACTTTC. Translation gives CSATHSSGANVLTF.

This chain connects TRBV6-6 to TRBJ1-2; unclear D gene. CDR3 size: 11 residues. Germline values: CDR1 MNHNY, CDR2 SVGAGI (reference sequence). The V end was cut by 6 bases, the J end by 6 bases, with 8 bases between. The CDR3 DNA follows: TGTGCCAGCAGGGGAAATGATGGCTACACCTTC. It yields the protein CASRGNDGYTF.

V and J are TRBV20-1 and TRBJ2-7; D is ambiguous. The CDR3 has 14 amino acids. Looked up from germline, CDR1 is DFQATT and CDR2 is SNEGSKA (reference sequence). V dropped 0 bases and J dropped 3 bases, with 12 bases sitting between them. The CDR3 reads CSARDLFGGYEQYF. CDR3 bases: TGCAGTGCTAGAGATCTTTTCGGCGGCTACGAGCAGTACTTC.

The chain employs TRBV20-1 and TRBJ2-4, with D perhaps given as TRBD1 or TRBD2 (5 bases each). The DNA matches TRBJ2-7 better at its end, which makes the J call doubtful. CDR3 length: 14 residues. Looked up from germline, CDR1 is DFQATT and CDR2 is SNEGSKA (reference sequence). The CDR3 nucleotides are TGCAGTGCCCAACGACCCGGGACCACCTACGAGCAGTACTTC. Residues: CSAQRPGTTYEQYF.

The V call is TRBV6-5, the J call TRBJ1-6; TRBD1 is a possible D gene (6 bases). The CDR3 contains 13 residues. The V end lost 7 bases, the J end lost 5 bases, and 9 bases lay between the germline ends. CDR1 MNHEY and CDR2 SVGAGI come from the germline V gene. The CDR3 coding sequence is TGTGCCAGCACCGGACAGAATAATTCACCCCTCCACTTT. This translates into CASTGQNNSPLHF.

This clonotype was detected once. CDR3 amino acids: CASSVDIAGGRNEQYF. In DNA, the CDR3 is TGTGCCAGCAGTGTCGATATAGCGGGGGGTAGGAATGAGCAGTACTTC. This chain connects TRBV25-1 to TRBJ2-5; 10 bases agree with TRBD2. V was pared by 4 bases and J by 11 bases, with 16 bases of the junction left unmatched. Germline lookup yields CDR1 MGHDK and CDR2 SYGVNS. This CDR3 region has 16 residues.

The sample holds a few counts of this clonotype. V gene TRBV4-3 combines with J gene TRBJ1-6, with D uncertain. The V end was cut by 0 bases, the J end by 9 bases, with 12 bases between. The CDR3 is 15 amino acids. CDR1 is LGHNA and CDR2 is YSLEER in the germline V gene. The CDR3 is CASSQDPRNGSPLHF. The CDR3 DNA is TGCGCCAGCAGCCAAGATCCGCGGAACGGTTCACCCCTCCACTTT.

V and J are TRBV12-3 or TRBV12-4 and TRBJ2-7; D gene unclear. V lost 0 bases, J lost 4 bases, and 10 bases lay in between. The CDR3 totals 14 residues. The CDR3 is CASSLAARRYEQYF. The CDR3 region has the DNA TGTGCCAGCAGTTTAGCGGCCAGAAGATACGAGCAGTACTTC.

The gene calls are TRBV3-1 and TRBJ2-4; tentative D call: TRBD2 (6 bases). The DNA end is more similar to TRBJ2-7, so the J call may be wrong. This CDR3 spans 14 amino acids. CDR1 and CDR2 (germline): LGHDT, YNNKEL (reference sequence). The CDR3 sequence is CASSQREGRYEQYF. CDR3 DNA sequence: TGTGCCAGCAGCCAACGTGAGGGGAGGTACGAGCAGTACTTC.

This clonotype was seen a handful of times. The chain carries TRBV7-2 and TRBJ2-5; a weak D match, TRBD1 (5 bases). V lost 6 bases, J lost 3 bases, and 5 bases lay in between. Germline V gene data show CDR1 as SGHTA and CDR2 as FQGNSA. This CDR3 is 11 amino acids long. CDR3 sequence (DNA): TGTGCCAGCAGAGGGGAAGAGACCCAGTACTTC. Encoded protein: CASRGEETQYF.

For this clonotype: A much larger clone differs from this one at a single base, so this may be a read error. Here the CDR3 DNA reads TGTGCCAGCAGCCCTAGGACTAGCGGAACCGACGAGCAGTACTTC. This sequence encodes CASSPRTSGTDEQYF. The chain recombines TRBV7-2 with TRBJ2-7, with TRBD2 matching over 10 bases. Germline CDR1 and CDR2: SGHTA and FQGNSA. J was trimmed by 5 bases and V by 5 bases; bases with no gene match: 9. The CDR3 has 15 amino acids.

This clonotype has more than one count but fewer than ten. J is TRBJ2-6 and V is TRBV20-1; weak D call: TRBD1 (5 bases). CDR3 size: 14 residues. With 3 bases removed from V and 2 bases from J, the gap between germline ends came to 8 bases. Germline CDR1 is DFQATT and CDR2 is SNEGSKA (reference sequence). CDR3 sequence reads: CSARGHAGANVLTF. CDR3 DNA sequence: TGCAGTGCTAGGGGGCACGCTGGGGCCAACGTCCTGACTTTC.

With respect to this clonotype: A much bigger clone sits one base away, suggesting this may be a read error. The chain recombines TRBV6-5 with TRBJ1-2; D is ambiguous. Germline V CDR1 and CDR2: MNHEY, SVGAGI. There are 12 residues in the CDR3. Here the CDR3 reads CVSRNPGYGYTF. Written as DNA, the CDR3 is TGTGTCAGCCGCAACCCCGGTTATGGCTACACCTTC.

This clonotype came up a few times. J is TRBJ2-5 and V is TRBV15; a weak D match, TRBD1 (6 bases). The germline gives CDR1 LNHNV, CDR2 YYDKDF (reference sequence). V gave up 0 bases and J gave up 2 bases, with 7 bases separating them. The CDR3 length is 14 residues. The CDR3 region has the DNA TGTGCCACCAGCAGAGATACAGGGCAAGAGACCCAGTACTTC. Protein sequence: CATSRDTGQETQYF.

CDR3 sequence reads: CSGGQSGNIQYF. CDR3 coding DNA: TGCAGCGGGGGACAGTCGGGAAACATTCAGTACTTC. The rearrangement uses TRBV29-1 and TRBJ2-4; 7 bases line up with TRBD1. The germline CDR1 and CDR2 sequences are SQVTM and ANQGSEA. The length of the CDR3 is 12 residues. The trim removed 7 bases at V and 6 bases at J, leaving 6 bases unmatched. The whole variable domain, remainder taken from reference TRBV29-1 and TRBJ2-4, is SAVISQKPSRDICQRGTSLTIQCQVDSQVTMMFWYRQQPGQSLTLIATANQGSEATYESGFVIDKFPISRPNLTFSTLTVSNMSPEDSSIYLCSGGQSGNIQYFGAGTRLSVL.

The gene calls are TRBV10-3 and TRBJ2-3, with 9 positions matching TRBD2. The V segment lost 3 bases and the J segment 4 bases; nucleotides outside the gene matches: 5. Germline CDR1 ENHRY, CDR2 SYGVKD. The CDR3 covers 15 residues. CDR3: CAISDTRGGADTQYF. Here the CDR3 DNA reads TGTGCCATCAGTGACACGCGGGGGGGGGCAGATACGCAGTATTTT.

The count of this clonotype is one. The chain links TRBV6-4 to TRBJ1-1; maybe TRBD1 (5 bases). CDR3 length: 13 amino acids. The V end lost 4 bases, the J end lost 5 bases, and 11 bases lay between the germline ends. Germline loops: CDR1 MRHNA, CDR2 SNTAGT. This CDR3 is CASSGEEGTEAFF. The CDR3 region has the DNA TGTGCCAGCAGTGGGGAAGAGGGGACTGAAGCTTTCTTT.

This chain connects TRBV7-9 to TRBJ2-3, with TRBD2 matching over 14 bases. J was trimmed by 2 bases and V by 4 bases; bases with no gene match: 8. Germline assignment: CDR1 SEHNR and CDR2 FQNEAQ (reference sequence). The length of the CDR3 is 18 residues. CDR3 region: CASSSGTSGSYTTDTQYF. The CDR3 DNA reads as TGTGCCAGCAGCTCCGGGACTAGCGGGAGTTATACCACAGATACGCAGTATTTT.

This clonotype appeared once. A much more abundant neighbour one base away suggests this may be a read error. The V gene is TRBV6-5, the J gene TRBJ2-1, with 8 positions matching TRBD2. The V segment lost 4 bases and the J segment 13 bases; nucleotides outside the gene matches: 15. CDR1 MNHEY and CDR2 SVGAGI come from the germline V gene. This CDR3 has 15 residues. Written as DNA, the CDR3 is TGTGCCAGCAGTTCCGAAGCGGGAGATGGGTCGACCCAGTTCTTC. Translating gives CASSSEAGDGSTQFF.

The chain couples TRBV7-2 to TRBJ1-2, with D unresolved. Per the germline V gene, CDR1 is SGHTA and CDR2 is FQGNSA. The V gene lost 7 bases and the J gene lost 4 bases, with 25 bases spanning the gap. The CDR3 is made up of 17 amino acids. The CDR3 nucleotides are TGTGCCAGCACCCTGGAAGAGGGTCGTCTCGTTTTCTATGGCTACACCTTC. This translates into CASTLEEGRLVFYGYTF.

V and J are TRBV7-6 and TRBJ1-1; 8 positions agree with TRBD1. With V trimmed by 5 bases and J by 0 bases, 5 bases remained unmatched. The CDR3 loop spans 15 amino acids. CDR1 is SGHVS, CDR2 FNYEAQ, per germline. CDR3 in DNA: TGTGCCAGCAGCGGGGGGACAGGATTGAACACTGAAGCTTTCTTT. It translates to CASSGGTGLNTEAFF.

About this clonotype: A clone one base away is much larger, so this may be a read error. This chain joins TRBV6-6 and TRBJ2-1, with D perhaps TRBD1 or TRBD2 (5 bases each). In germline, CDR1 is MNHNY, CDR2 SVGAGI (reference sequence). This CDR3 is built from 17 residues. The CDR3 loop reads CASSYSRGIPSDNEQFF. The CDR3 bases are TGTGCCAGCAGTTACTCGAGGGGCATACCCTCCGACAATGAGCAGTTCTTC.

This clonotype appeared a few times. This chain connects TRBV29-1 to TRBJ2-5; 7 nucleotides match TRBD1. This CDR3 spans 15 amino acids. Germline V gives CDR1 SQVTM, CDR2 ANQGSEA. Losses at the gene ends were 6 bases for V and 1 base for J; bases not matched to a gene: 11. This CDR3 is CSVPPGQTTQETQYF. Here the CDR3 DNA reads TGCAGCGTCCCCCCGGGACAGACCACCCAAGAGACCCAGTACTTC.